This passage covers 2 T cell receptor beta chains from one sample sequenced in a study of technical replicates of blood from a handful of donors. Sequenced by immunoSEQ multiplex PCR; TCRdb stores in-frame clones only, minus some. The sample records about 75,000 clones, approximately 96% being singletons. Sequenced: T cells isolated from PBMCs. The receptors originated from a human donor in good health.

The V gene is TRBV7-9, the J gene TRBJ1-1; D might be TRBD1 (6 bases). Germline CDR1 SEHNR, CDR2 FQNEAQ (reference sequence). Trimming took off 0 bases at V and 8 bases at J, with 13 bases between the two ends. This CDR3 spans 14 amino acids. CDR3 DNA sequence: TGTGCCAGCAGCTTAGCGGGGGCGCTGACCGAAGCTTTCTTT. The encoded protein is CASSLAGALTEAFF. The whole variable domain, filled in from reference TRBV7-9 and TRBJ1-1, reads DTGVSQNPRHKITKRGQNVTFRCDPISEHNRLYWYRQTLGQGPEFLTYFQNEAQLEKSRLLSDRFSAERPKGSFSTLEIQRTEQGDSAMYLCASSLAGALTEAFFGQGTRLTVV.

About this clone itself: The germline gene is not matched at one end of the junction; a read error may be the cause. The genes are TRBV2 and TRBJ2-3, with 11 positions matching TRBD2. The CDR3 runs to 13 residues. CDR1 is SNHLY and CDR2 is FYNNEI in the germline V gene. The CDR3 DNA reads TGTGCCAGCAGTGACCTAGCGGGAGGATCGTTCCATTTT. Protein: CASSDLAGGSFHF.